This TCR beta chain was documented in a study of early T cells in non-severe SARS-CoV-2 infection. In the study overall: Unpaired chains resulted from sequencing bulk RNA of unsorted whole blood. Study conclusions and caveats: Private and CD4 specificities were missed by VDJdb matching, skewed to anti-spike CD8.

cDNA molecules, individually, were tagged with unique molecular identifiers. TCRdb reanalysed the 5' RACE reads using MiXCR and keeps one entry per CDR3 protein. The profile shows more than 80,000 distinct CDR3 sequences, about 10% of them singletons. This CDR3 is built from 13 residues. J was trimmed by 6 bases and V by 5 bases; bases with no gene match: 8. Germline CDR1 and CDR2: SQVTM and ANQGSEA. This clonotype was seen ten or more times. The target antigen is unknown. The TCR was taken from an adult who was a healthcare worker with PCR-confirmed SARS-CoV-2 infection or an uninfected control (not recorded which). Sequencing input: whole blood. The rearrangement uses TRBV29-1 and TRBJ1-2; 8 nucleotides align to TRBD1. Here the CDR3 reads CSVQDRAENGYTF. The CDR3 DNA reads TGCAGCGTTCAGGACAGGGCGGAAAATGGCTACACCTTC.